The 3 T cell receptor beta chains in this list originate from one sample, sequenced in a study of shared clonotypes between healthy human individuals. Assay used: immunoSEQ multiplex PCR; TCRdb lists only in-frame clones, some missing. The sample yields about 1.1 million clones, around three quarters seen once. The sample consisted of memory CD4+ T cells from PBMCs. The subset denotes: CD45RA-negative fraction. The source of these receptors is a man aged 18 to 29 in good health. Some clones in this sample may be carry-over from other donors' samples.

To note about this clone: The junction departs from germline at one end; a sequencing error may be responsible. J is TRBJ1-5 and V is TRBV15, with D possibly TRBD1 on 5 matching bases. The CDR3 consists of 14 residues. Germline V CDR1 and CDR2: LNHNV, YYDKDF (reference sequence). For the CDR3, the DNA is TGTGCCACCCGCAGGGCAGGAGGCAATCAGCCCCAGCATTTT. This gives the protein CATRRAGGNQPQHF.

This clone was detected once. This chain's CDR3 is CASMLNTEAFF. As DNA, the CDR3 is TGTGCCAGCATGCTGAACACTGAAGCTTTCTTT. The rearrangement joins TRBV28 to TRBJ1-1; no clear D gene. The germline V and J ends were trimmed by 7 bases and 0 bases, with 3 bases remaining between them. The CDR3 contains 11 residues. Per germline, CDR1 MDHEN and CDR2 SYDVKM.

The CDR3 spells CASSQPAETQYF. CDR3 DNA sequence: TGTGCCAGCAGTCAGCCGGCAGAGACCCAGTACTTC. The gene calls are TRBV2 and TRBJ2-5; D is unclear. Germline V lookup: CDR1 SNHLY, CDR2 FYNNEI. The V end lost 5 bases, the J end lost 4 bases, and 8 bases lay between the germline ends. The CDR3 runs 12 residues.